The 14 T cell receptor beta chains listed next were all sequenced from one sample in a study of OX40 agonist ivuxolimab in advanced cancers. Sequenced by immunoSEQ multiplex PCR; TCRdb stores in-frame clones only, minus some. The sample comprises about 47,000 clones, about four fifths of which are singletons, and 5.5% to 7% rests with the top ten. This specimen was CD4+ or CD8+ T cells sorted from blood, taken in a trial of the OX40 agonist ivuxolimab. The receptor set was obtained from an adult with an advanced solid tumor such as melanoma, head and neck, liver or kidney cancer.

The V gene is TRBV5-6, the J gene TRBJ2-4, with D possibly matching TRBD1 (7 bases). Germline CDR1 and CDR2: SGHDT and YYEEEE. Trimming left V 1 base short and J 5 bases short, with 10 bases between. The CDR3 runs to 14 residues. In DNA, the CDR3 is TGTGCCAGCAGCTTGACAGGGGAGGAAAACATTCAGTACTTC. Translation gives CASSLTGEENIQYF. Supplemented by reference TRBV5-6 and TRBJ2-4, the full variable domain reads DAGVTQSPTHLIKTRGQQVTLRCSPKSGHDTVSWYQQALGQGPQFIFQYYEEEERQRGNFPDRFSGHQFPNYSSELNVNALLLGDSALYLCASSLTGEENIQYFGAGTRLSVL.

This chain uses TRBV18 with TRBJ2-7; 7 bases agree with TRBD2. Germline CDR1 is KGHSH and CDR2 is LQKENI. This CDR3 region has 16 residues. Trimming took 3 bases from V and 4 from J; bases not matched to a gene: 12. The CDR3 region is CASSPVGGGYLYEQYF. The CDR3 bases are TGTGCCAGCTCACCGGTCGGGGGAGGGTATTTGTACGAGCAGTACTTC.

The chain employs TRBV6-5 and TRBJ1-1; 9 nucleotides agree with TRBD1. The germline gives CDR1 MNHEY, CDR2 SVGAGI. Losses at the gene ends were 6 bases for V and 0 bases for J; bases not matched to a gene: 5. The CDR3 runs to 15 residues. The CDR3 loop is CASRSTGGLNTEAFF. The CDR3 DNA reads TGTGCCAGCAGAAGTACAGGGGGCCTGAACACTGAAGCTTTCTTT.

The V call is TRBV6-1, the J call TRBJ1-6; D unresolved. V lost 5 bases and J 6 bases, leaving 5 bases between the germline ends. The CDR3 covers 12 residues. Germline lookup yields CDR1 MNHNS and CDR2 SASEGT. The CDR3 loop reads CASSPPNSPLHF. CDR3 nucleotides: TGTGCCAGCAGTCCCCCTAATTCACCCCTCCACTTT.

In DNA form, the CDR3 reads TGTGCCAGCAGTTCCCTTCTGGCCTACGAGCAGTACTTC. It translates to CASSSLLAYEQYF. The chain employs TRBV7-9 and TRBJ2-7, with D unresolved. The CDR3 is 13 residues long. Germline lookup yields CDR1 SEHNR and CDR2 FQNEAQ (reference sequence). The germline V and J ends were trimmed by 6 bases and 2 bases, with 11 bases remaining between them.

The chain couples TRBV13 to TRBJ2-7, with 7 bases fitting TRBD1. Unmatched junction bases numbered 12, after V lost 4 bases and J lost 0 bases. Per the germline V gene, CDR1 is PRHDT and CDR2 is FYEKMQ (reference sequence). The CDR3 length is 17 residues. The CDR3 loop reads CASSSYLGDSDSYEQYF. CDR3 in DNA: TGTGCCAGCAGCTCGTACCTCGGGGACAGTGACTCCTACGAGCAGTACTTC.

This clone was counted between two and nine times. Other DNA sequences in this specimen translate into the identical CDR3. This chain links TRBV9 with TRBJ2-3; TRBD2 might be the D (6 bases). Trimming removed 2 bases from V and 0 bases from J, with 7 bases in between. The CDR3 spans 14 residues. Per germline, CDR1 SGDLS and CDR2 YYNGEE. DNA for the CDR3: TGTGCCAGCAGCGTGGAGGGGAGCACAGATACGCAGTATTTT. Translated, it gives CASSVEGSTDTQYF. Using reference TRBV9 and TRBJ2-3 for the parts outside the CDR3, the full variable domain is DSGVTQTPKHLITATGQRVTLRCSPRSGDLSVYWYQQSLDQGLQFLIQYYNGEERAKGNILERFSAQQFPDLHSELNLSSLELGDSALYFCASSVEGSTDTQYFGPGTRLTVL.

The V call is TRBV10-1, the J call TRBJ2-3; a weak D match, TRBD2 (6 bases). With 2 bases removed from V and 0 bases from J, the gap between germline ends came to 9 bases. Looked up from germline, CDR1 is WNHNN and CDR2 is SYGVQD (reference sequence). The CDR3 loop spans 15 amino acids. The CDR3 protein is CASSESSGSTDTQYF. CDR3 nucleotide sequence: TGCGCCAGCAGTGAGAGTAGCGGTAGCACAGATACGCAGTATTTT.

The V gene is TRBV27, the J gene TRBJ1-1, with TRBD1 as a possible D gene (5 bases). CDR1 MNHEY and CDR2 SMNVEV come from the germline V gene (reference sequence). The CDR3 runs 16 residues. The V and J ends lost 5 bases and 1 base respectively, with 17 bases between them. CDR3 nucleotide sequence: TGTGCCAGCAGTCTTCTTGGGGTAGGGGAGAACACTGAAGCTTTCTTT. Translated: CASSLLGVGENTEAFF.

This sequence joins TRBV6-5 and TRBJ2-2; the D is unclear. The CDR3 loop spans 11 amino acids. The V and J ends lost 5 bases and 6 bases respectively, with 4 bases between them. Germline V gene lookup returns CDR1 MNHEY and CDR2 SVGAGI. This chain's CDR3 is CASSTSGELFF. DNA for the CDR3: TGTGCCAGCAGTACCTCCGGGGAGCTGTTTTTT.

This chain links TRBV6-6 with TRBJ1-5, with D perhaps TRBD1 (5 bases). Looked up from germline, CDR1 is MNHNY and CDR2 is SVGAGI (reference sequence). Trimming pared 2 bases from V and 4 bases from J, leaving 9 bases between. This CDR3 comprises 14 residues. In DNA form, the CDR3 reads TGTGCCAGCAGTTACCCCCGGACAAATCAGCCCCAGCATTTT. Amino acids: CASSYPRTNQPQHF.

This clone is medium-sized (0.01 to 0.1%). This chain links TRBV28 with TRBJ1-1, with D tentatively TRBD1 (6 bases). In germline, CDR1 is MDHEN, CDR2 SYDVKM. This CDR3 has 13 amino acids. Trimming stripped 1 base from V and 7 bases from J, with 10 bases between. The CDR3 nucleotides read TGTGCCAGCAGTTTATCAGGGGCCGGTGAAGCTTTCTTT. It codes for CASSLSGAGEAFF.

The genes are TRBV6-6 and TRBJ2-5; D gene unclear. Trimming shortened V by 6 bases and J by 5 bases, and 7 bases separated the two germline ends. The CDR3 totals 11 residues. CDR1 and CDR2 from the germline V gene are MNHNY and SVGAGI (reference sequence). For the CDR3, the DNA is TGTGCCAGCAGCTACGGGGAGACCCAGTACTTC. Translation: CASSYGETQYF.

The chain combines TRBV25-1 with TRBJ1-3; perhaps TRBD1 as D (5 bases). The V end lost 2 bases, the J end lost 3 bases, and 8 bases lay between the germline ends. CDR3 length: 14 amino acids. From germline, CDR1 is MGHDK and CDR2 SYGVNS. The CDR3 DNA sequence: TGTGCCAGCAGTGAACGGGGGGTTGGAAACACCATATATTTT. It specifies CASSERGVGNTIYF.